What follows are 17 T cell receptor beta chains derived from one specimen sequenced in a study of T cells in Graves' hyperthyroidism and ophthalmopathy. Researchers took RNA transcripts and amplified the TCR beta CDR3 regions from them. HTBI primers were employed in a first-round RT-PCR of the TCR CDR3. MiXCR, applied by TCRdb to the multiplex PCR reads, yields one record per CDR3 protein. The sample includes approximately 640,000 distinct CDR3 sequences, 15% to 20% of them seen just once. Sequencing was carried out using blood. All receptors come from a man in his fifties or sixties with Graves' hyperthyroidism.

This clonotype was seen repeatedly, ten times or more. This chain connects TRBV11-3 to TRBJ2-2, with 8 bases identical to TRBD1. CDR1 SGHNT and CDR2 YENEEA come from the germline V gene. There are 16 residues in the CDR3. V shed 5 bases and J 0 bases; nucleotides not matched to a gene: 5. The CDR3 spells CASSPRRGPNTGELFF. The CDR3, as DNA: TGTGCCAGCAGCCCGCGCAGGGGGCCGAACACCGGGGAGCTGTTTTTT. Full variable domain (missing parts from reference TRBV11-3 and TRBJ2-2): EAGVVQSPRYKIIEKKQPVAFWCNPISGHNTLYWYLQNLGQGPELLIRYENEEAVDDSQLPKDRFSAERLKGVDSTLKIQPAELGDSAVYLCASSPRRGPNTGELFFGEGSRLTVL.

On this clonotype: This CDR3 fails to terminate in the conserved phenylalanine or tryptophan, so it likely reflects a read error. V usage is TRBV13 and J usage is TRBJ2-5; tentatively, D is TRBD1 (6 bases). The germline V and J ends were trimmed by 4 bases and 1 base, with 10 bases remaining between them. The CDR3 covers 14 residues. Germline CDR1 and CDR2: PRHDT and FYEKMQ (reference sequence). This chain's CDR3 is CASSSRQAQETQYS. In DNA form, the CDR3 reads TGTGCCAGCAGCTCCAGACAGGCCCAAGAGACCCAGTACTCC.

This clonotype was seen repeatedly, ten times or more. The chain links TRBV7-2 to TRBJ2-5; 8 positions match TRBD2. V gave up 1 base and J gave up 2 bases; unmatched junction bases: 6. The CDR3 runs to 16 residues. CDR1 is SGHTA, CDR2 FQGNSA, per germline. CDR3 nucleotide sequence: TGTGCCAGCAGCTTAGAGGCGGGAGGATATCAAGAGACCCAGTACTTC. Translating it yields CASSLEAGGYQETQYF.

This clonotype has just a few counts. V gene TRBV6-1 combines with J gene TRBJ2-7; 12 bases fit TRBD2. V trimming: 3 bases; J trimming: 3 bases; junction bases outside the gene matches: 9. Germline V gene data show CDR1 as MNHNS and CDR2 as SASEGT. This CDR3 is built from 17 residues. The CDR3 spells CASSDDTGLAGLYEQYF. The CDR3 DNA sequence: TGTGCCAGCAGTGACGATACCGGACTAGCGGGACTCTACGAGCAGTACTTC.

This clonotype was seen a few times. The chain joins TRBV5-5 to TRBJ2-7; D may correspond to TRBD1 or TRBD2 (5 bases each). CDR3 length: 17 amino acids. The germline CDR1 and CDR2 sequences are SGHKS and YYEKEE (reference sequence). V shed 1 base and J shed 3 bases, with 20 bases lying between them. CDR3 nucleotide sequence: TGTGCCAGCAGCTTGCGAACCCCGGGACCCATGGACTACGAGCAGTACTTC. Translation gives CASSLRTPGPMDYEQYF.

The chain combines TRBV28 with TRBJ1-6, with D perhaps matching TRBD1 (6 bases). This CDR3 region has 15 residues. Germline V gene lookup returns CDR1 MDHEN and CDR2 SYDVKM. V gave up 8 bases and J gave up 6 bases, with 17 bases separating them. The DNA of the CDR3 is TGTGCCAGCTCCGTGGTGCGGGGGCTTAATTCACCCCTCCACTTT. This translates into CASSVVRGLNSPLHF.

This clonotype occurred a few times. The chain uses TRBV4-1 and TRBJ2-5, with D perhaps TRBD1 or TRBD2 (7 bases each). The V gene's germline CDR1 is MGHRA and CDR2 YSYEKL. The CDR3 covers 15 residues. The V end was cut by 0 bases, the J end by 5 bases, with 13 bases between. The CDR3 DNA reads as TGCGCCAGCAGCCAAGAGGGGAGGGGGCTGGAGACCCAGTACTTC. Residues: CASSQEGRGLETQYF.

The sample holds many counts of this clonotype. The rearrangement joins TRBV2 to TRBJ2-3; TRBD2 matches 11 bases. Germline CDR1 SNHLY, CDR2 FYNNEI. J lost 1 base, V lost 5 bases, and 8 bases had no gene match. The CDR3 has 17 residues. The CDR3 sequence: CASSLETSGAGTDTQYF. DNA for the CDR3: TGTGCCAGCAGTCTGGAGACTAGCGGGGCTGGCACAGATACGCAGTATTTT. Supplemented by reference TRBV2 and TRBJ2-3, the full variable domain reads EPEVTQTPSHQVTQMGQEVILRCVPISNHLYFYWYRQILGQKVEFLVSFYNNEISEKSEIFDDQFSVERPDGSNFTLKIRSTKLEDSAMYFCASSLETSGAGTDTQYFGPGTRLTVL.

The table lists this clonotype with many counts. The CDR3 spells CASSTTSGFVDTQYF. The CDR3 DNA is TGTGCCAGCAGTACAACTAGCGGGTTTGTAGATACGCAGTATTTT. V gene TRBV2 combines with J gene TRBJ2-3; TRBD2 matches 9 bases. Germline V gives CDR1 SNHLY, CDR2 FYNNEI. The CDR3 covers 15 residues. The V and J ends lost 5 bases and 5 bases, in that order; junction bases with no gene match: 8.

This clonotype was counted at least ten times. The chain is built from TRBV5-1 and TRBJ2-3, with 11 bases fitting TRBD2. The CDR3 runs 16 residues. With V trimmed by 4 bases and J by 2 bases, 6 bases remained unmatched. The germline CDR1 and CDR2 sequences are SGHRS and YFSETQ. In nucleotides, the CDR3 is TGCGCCAGCAGCCCCGCTAGCGGGAGGACCACAGATACGCAGTATTTT. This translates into CASSPASGRTTDTQYF.

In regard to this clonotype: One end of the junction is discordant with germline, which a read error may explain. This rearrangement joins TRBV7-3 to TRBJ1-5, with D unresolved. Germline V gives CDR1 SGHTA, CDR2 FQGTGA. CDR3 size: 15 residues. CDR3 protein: CASSLDRPLNQAQHF. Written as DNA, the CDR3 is TGTGCCAGCAGCCTAGACCGTCCGCTCAATCAGGCCCAGCATTTT.

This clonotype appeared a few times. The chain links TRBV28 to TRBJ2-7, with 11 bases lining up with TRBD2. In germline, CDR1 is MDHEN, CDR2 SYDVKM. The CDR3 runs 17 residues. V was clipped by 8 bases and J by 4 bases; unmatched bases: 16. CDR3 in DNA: TGTGCCAGCCCCGGGATTTCTGGGACTAGCGGCCGATACGAGCAGTACTTC. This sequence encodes CASPGISGTSGRYEQYF. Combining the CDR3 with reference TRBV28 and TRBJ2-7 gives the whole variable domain DVKVTQSSRYLVKRTGEKVFLECVQDMDHENMFWYRQDPGLGLRLIYFSYDVKMKEKGDIPEGYSVSREKKERFSLILESASTNQTSMYLCASPGISGTSGRYEQYFGPGTRLTVT.

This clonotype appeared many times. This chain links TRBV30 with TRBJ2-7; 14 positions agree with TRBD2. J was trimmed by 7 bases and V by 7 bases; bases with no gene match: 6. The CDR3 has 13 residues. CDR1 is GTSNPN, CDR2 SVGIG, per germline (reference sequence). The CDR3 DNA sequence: TGTGCCTTAAGACTAGCGGGAGGGCTAGAGCAGTACTTC. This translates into CALRLAGGLEQYF.

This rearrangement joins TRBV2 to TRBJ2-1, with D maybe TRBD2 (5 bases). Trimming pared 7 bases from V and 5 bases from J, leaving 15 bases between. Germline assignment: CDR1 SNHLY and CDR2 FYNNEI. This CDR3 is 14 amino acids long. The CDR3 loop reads CASIWLAGHNEQFF. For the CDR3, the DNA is TGTGCCAGCATTTGGCTAGCTGGGCACAATGAGCAGTTCTTC.

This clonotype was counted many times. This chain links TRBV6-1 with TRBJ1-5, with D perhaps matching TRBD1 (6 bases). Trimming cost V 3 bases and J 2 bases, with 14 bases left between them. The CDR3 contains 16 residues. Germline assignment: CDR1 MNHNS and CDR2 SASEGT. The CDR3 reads CASSDVGGLGNQPQHF. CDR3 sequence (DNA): TGTGCCAGCAGTGACGTTGGGGGGCTAGGCAATCAGCCCCAGCATTTT.

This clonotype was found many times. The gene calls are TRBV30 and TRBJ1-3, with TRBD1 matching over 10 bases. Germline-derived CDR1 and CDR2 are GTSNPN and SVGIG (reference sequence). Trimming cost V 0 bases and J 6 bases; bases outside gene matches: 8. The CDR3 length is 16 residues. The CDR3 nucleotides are TGTGCCTGGAGTGTAAGCAGACAGGGGGCTGAAAACACCATATATTTT. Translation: CAWSVSRQGAENTIYF.

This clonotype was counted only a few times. Written as DNA, the CDR3 is TGTGCCAGCAGTGAAGCGCTTGTATTCTCTGGAAACACCATATATTTT. Amino acids: CASSEALVFSGNTIYF. The chain recombines TRBV2 with TRBJ1-3; D not certain. Trimming left V 0 bases short and J 0 bases short, with 9 bases between. This CDR3 region has 16 residues. From germline, CDR1 is SNHLY and CDR2 FYNNEI.